This is a list of T cell receptor beta chains from one sample in a study of a mutant IDH1 vaccine in newly diagnosed glioma. TCRdb's copy holds only in-frame clones and misses some; the assay was immunoSEQ multiplex PCR. The sample yields under 150,000 clones, around three quarters seen once. What these receptors recognize is not known. The sample here was PBMCs, taken from a glioma patient whose treatment included an IDH1 peptide vaccine. The source of these receptors is a man in his forties with glioma. Each CDR3 is given with its conserved first and last residue. The D gene is left open where the match is weak. Some rows mark clone size as missing; the rest say once, few, many or name a class of expanded clone.

clone size	J gene	D gene	V gene	CDR3 DNA	CDR3 protein
-	TRBJ1-6	-	TRBV5-5	TGTGCCAGCAGCTTGTTGGTAAAGGATAATTCACCCCTCCACTTT	CASSLLVKDNSPLHF
-	TRBJ1-3	-	TRBV6-1	TGTGCCAGCAGAGGACTGGGCTCTGGAAACACCATATATTTT	CASRGLGSGNTIYF
-	TRBJ2-7	-	TRBV4-1	TGCGCCAGCAGCCATAGGCTAGGCACCATCTACGAGCAGTACTTC	CASSHRLGTIYEQYF
-	TRBJ1-5	TRBD1	TRBV13	TGTGCCAGCAGTCTCGGACAGGGGGCGTCTAGTCAGCCCCAGCATTTT	CASSLGQGASSQPQHF
-	TRBJ1-2	TRBD1	TRBV9	TGTGCCAGCAGCGTAGCCTCAGGGGGCCGAGGCTACACCTTC	CASSVASGGRGYTF
-	TRBJ1-5	-	TRBV28	TGTGCCAGCAGTTTAAGGGGCGGCGGTCAGCCCCAGCATTTT	CASSLRGGGQPQHF
-	TRBJ2-3	TRBD1	TRBV19	TGTGCCAGTAGTATCAAACAGGGGTTGAGTGCAGATACGCAGTATTTT	CASSIKQGLSADTQYF
-	TRBJ2-3	TRBD2	TRBV4-3	TGCGCCAGCAGCCTCCGACTAGCGATAGGGGATACGCAGTATTTT	CASSLRLAIGDTQYF
-	TRBJ2-1	TRBD2	TRBV4-1	TGCGCCAGCAGCCAAGAGGGGTGGGAGGGCCGGAATGAGCAGTTCTTC	CASSQEGWEGRNEQFF
-	TRBJ2-1	TRBD1	TRBV7-9	TGTGCCAGCAGCCCCCGGACAGGCCCGTGGGAGTTCTTC	CASSPRTGPWEFF
-	TRBJ2-5	-	TRBV19	TGTGCCAGTAGAGAAGGACGCCCCCAAGAGACCCAGTACTTC	CASREGRPQETQYF
-	TRBJ2-3	TRBD2	TRBV4-2	TGTGCCAGCAGCCCTTACTCTCTAGCGGGAGCAGATACGCAGTATTTT	CASSPYSLAGADTQYF
once	TRBJ2-1	-	TRBV18	TGTGCCAGCTCACCCTACCGGGGGAATGAGCAGTTCTTC	CASSPYRGNEQFF
-	TRBJ2-7	TRBD2	TRBV27	TGTGCCAGCAGTTGGGATCGGACTAGCGTCCCTCACGAGCAGTACTTC	CASSWDRTSVPHEQYF
-	TRBJ2-3	TRBD2	TRBV11-1	TGTGCCAGCAGCTTGCGGGGGGGGCCCACAGATACGCAGTATTTT	CASSLRGGPTDTQYF
few	TRBJ1-1	-	TRBV6-5	TGTGCCAGCAGTTATAGGGGGAGGCCTGAAGCTTTCTTT	CASSYRGRPEAFF
-	TRBJ2-7	TRBD1	TRBV11-2	TGTGCCAGCAGCCTTAGCGCCGGGACAGACACCTACGAGCAGTACTTC	CASSLSAGTDTYEQYF
-	TRBJ2-3	-	TRBV10-3	TGTGCCATCAGTGAGCCGCAGGGCCCTCGCACCGATACGCAGTATTTT	CAISEPQGPRTDTQYF
-	TRBJ1-1	-	TRBV10-3	TGTGCCATCAGGGCGGAGGGAGTCTTAGACACTGAAGCTTTCTTT	CAIRAEGVLDTEAFF
-	TRBJ1-2	-	TRBV5-4	TGTGCCAGCAGCTCACGGGCATCATCTCTGGGCTACACCTTC	CASSSRASSLGYTF
-	TRBJ2-6	-	TRBV19	TGTGCCAGTACCACCGAGGGGTATGGGGCCAACGTCCTGACTTTC	CASTTEGYGANVLTF
-	TRBJ2-2	-	TRBV4-3	TGCGCCAGCAGCCAAGTACGGCTATCGAACACCGGGGAGCTGTTTTTT	CASSQVRLSNTGELFF
few	TRBJ1-1	-	TRBV7-9	TGTGCCAGCAGCTTAGACACTGAAGCTTTCTTT	CASSLDTEAFF
-	TRBJ2-2	-	TRBV30	TGTGCCTGGAGGGTCCAGACTGGGACCACCGGGGAGCTGTTTTTT	CAWRVQTGTTGELFF
-	TRBJ2-7	-	TRBV7-7	TGTGCTAGCAGCTTAGGGTGGGGGGACGAGCAGTACTTC	CASSLGWGDEQYF
once	TRBJ2-3	-	TRBV7-2	TGTGCCAGTAATGGTGGGTTCCCAGATACGCAGTATTTT	CASNGGFPDTQYF
-	TRBJ1-5	-	TRBV5-6	TGTGCCAGCAGCTTGTTGCAGGCACAGAGGCCCCAGCATTTT	CASSLLQAQRPQHF
-	TRBJ2-2	-	TRBV7-6	TGTGCCAGCACCCCGGGGTTCGCGAACACCGGGGAGCTGTTTTTT	CASTPGFANTGELFF
-	TRBJ1-2	TRBD1	TRBV19	TGTGCCAGTAGTATAGACGCAGGGACAGGACGATCCTATGGCTACACCTTC	CASSIDAGTGRSYGYTF
-	TRBJ2-2	-	TRBV7-2	TGTGCCAGCACCCCGGACAGACTGAACACCGGGGAGCTGTTTTTT	CASTPDRLNTGELFF
-	TRBJ2-2	-	TRBV7-9	TGTGCCAGCAGCCCTGCTAGCACCGGGGAGCTGTTTTTT	CASSPASTGELFF
-	TRBJ2-2	-	TRBV15	TGTGCCACCAGCAGAGCACTAGACACCGGGGAGCTGTTTTTT	CATSRALDTGELFF
-	TRBJ2-3	-	TRBV19	TGTGCCAGTAGTAATTCAGATACGCAGTATTTT	CASSNSDTQYF
-	TRBJ2-5	-	TRBV5-6	TGTGCCAGCAGCTTGGCACAGGGCGAGACCCAGTACTTC	CASSLAQGETQYF
few	TRBJ1-1	-	TRBV11-2	TGTGCCAGCAGATTGACAGGACTTGGGAACACTGAAGCTTTCTTT	CASRLTGLGNTEAFF
-	TRBJ1-2	-	TRBV6-1	TGTGCCAGCAGCCCTACGGGGTTGAACTATGGCTACACCTTC	CASSPTGLNYGYTF
-	TRBJ1-4	-	TRBV6-5	TGTGCCAGCAGTTCCTCGGGGGCAATCACTAATGAAAAACTGTTTTTT	CASSSSGAITNEKLFF
-	TRBJ1-4	-	TRBV28	TGTGCCAGCAGTGCTGAGGACGGCTTAGGAGAAAAACTGTTTTTT	CASSAEDGLGEKLFF
once	TRBJ2-6	-	TRBV27	TGTGCCAGCAGTATGATTGGCTCTGGGGCCAACGTCCTGACTTTC	CASSMIGSGANVLTF
-	TRBJ1-1	-	TRBV28	TGTGCCAGCAGTTTATGGGGAGACAGAACTGAAGCTTTCTTT	CASSLWGDRTEAFF
-	TRBJ1-4	TRBD1	TRBV4-2	TGTGCCAGCAGCCAAGACCCGACAGGGGCTAATGAAAAACTGTTTTTT	CASSQDPTGANEKLFF
-	TRBJ2-5	TRBD2	TRBV27	TGTGCCAGCAGTTCCCTACTAGCGGGGGGGGGAGAGACCCAGTACTTC	CASSSLLAGGGETQYF